Reported below is one T cell receptor (beta chain). No antigen is known for it. Assay: immunoSEQ multiplex PCR; the TCRdb copy retains only in-frame clones and omits some. The data hold tens of thousands of clones, with about 89% observed a single time. The sample is drawn from a study of OX40 agonist ivuxolimab in advanced cancers. The V gene lost 1 base and the J gene lost 6 bases, with 13 bases spanning the gap. The CDR3 consists of 15 residues. Germline V CDR1 and CDR2: LNHNV, YYDKDF (reference sequence). General study points: In CD8+ T cells, expanded clones were on average more numerous than in CD4+.

The clonotype was recovered from an adult with an advanced solid tumor such as melanoma, head and neck, liver or kidney cancer. The sequenced sample was CD4+ or CD8+ T cells sorted from blood, obtained in a trial of the OX40 agonist ivuxolimab. The rearrangement links TRBV15 to TRBJ1-5; D is uncertain. CDR3 nucleotides: TGTGCCACCAGCAGAGTTAAGGGTGCGAGTCAGCCCCAGCATTTT. Protein: CATSRVKGASQPQHF.